The clone carrying this TCR beta chain showed up just a few times. As yet, its antigen is unknown. V was cut by 0 bases and J by 6 bases, with 19 bases left in between. CDR1 and CDR2 (germline): LGHNA, YSLEER. The CDR3 is 17 amino acids. The sample originates from a study of beta chain features in type 1 diabetes. Turning to the study itself: Analysis included more than 90 million sorted cells drawn from all samples. Broader study findings: A greater similarity of naive, central memory and Treg TCRB repertoires was seen among patients than among healthy donors. Cells with high TCR expression could be over-represented when cDNA is sequenced. A moderate, significant TCRB CDR3 shortening appeared in type 1 diabetes across four CD4+ subsets.

Reverse transcription of all isolated RNA meant that expressed TCRB transcripts were sequenced. Generated by immunoSEQ multiplex PCR, the TCRdb table keeps only in-frame clones and is missing some. Here the sample spans around 250,000 clones, roughly an eighth being singletons. On average, the one heparinised blood draw given by each donor was roughly 100 mL. Sequenced: naive CD4+ T cells from blood. The TCR comes from a man younger than 45 with type 1 diabetes. V and J are TRBV4-3 and TRBJ2-3; no clear D. CDR3 in amino acids: CASSQDHFSSWADTQYF. In DNA, the CDR3 is TGCGCCAGCAGCCAAGATCATTTTTCCTCATGGGCCGATACGCAGTATTTT.